These 28 T cell receptor beta chains share one sample of origin, sequenced in a study of cytomegalovirus exposure and HLA in healthy donors. With 60 Vbeta and 13 Jbeta primers, the PCR was carried out. Only in-frame clones appear in the TCRdb table, and some are missing; sequencing was by immunoSEQ multiplex PCR. The data contain around 190,000 clones, around 82% of them singletons. The sample consisted of PBMCs. Source of these receptors: a middle-aged man in good health and CMV-seropositive.

The rearrangement links TRBV7-2 to TRBJ1-3; D is ambiguous. Germline-derived CDR1 and CDR2 are SGHTA and FQGNSA. CDR3 length: 15 residues. Trimming removed 2 bases from V and 0 bases from J, with 8 bases in between. Here the CDR3 DNA reads TGTGCCAGCAGCTTACAGGCGTCCTCTGGAAACACCATATATTTT. Protein: CASSLQASSGNTIYF.

This chain uses TRBV11-2 with TRBJ2-7; possibly TRBD2 for D (9 bases). Germline CDR1 is SGHAT and CDR2 is FQNNGV. The CDR3 loop spans 17 amino acids. Between the trimmed V and J ends, which lost 5 bases and 0 bases, there was a span of 20 bases. The CDR3, as DNA: TGTGCCAGCAGCACAGGGGGGGGTAGCGGGAGCTCCTACGAGCAGTACTTC. It encodes CASSTGGGSGSSYEQYF.

This chain links TRBV11-3 with TRBJ2-3; 9 bases agree with TRBD2. The V gene's germline CDR1 is SGHNT and CDR2 YENEEA. The CDR3 is 15 residues long. After removal of 0 bases from V and 9 bases from J, the junction contained 7 bases not matched to a gene. CDR3 in DNA: TGTGCCAGCAGCTTAGATGGAGCGGGAGGTAGGACGCAGTATTTT. The encoded protein is CASSLDGAGGRTQYF.

The chain carries TRBV5-4 and TRBJ1-1; perhaps TRBD1 as D (5 bases). CDR3 length equals 14 residues. V was cut by 0 bases and J by 1 base, with 7 bases left in between. The germline V gene encodes CDR1 SGHNT and CDR2 YYREEE (reference sequence). The CDR3 loop is CASSLDRTNTEAFF. CDR3 DNA: TGTGCCAGCAGCTTGGACAGGACGAACACTGAAGCTTTCTTT.

This chain joins TRBV9 and TRBJ2-1; TRBD1 might be the D (6 bases). The CDR3 spans 14 residues. Trimming removed 9 bases at V and 1 base at J, with 14 bases between. Germline V gene sequence: CDR1 SGDLS, CDR2 YYNGEE. CDR3 coding DNA: TGTGCCACCGGCCGAGGGGGATCCTACAATGAGCAGTTCTTC. Protein: CATGRGGSYNEQFF.

This clone came up once. CDR3 DNA sequence: TGTGCCTGGAGTGTACTGGTAGCGGGAGGGCGAATATCCTACGAGCAGTACTTC. Residues: CAWSVLVAGGRISYEQYF. V usage is TRBV30 and J usage is TRBJ2-7; 11 positions match TRBD2. This CDR3 region has 18 residues. V dropped 0 bases and J dropped 1; count of bases not matched to a gene: 11. CDR1 and CDR2 from the germline V gene are GTSNPN and SVGIG (reference sequence).

The J gene is TRBJ2-7, the V gene TRBV18; perhaps TRBD1 as D (6 bases). The ends were cut back, 1 base at V and 0 bases at J, with 7 bases in the middle. CDR1 and CDR2 from the germline V gene are KGHSH and LQKENI. CDR3 length: 14 amino acids. CDR3 coding DNA: TGTGCCAGCTCACCACGACAGGCCTCCTACGAGCAGTACTTC. This codes for CASSPRQASYEQYF. Complete variable domain (other parts from reference TRBV18 and TRBJ2-7): NAGVMQNPRHLVRRRGQEARLRCSPMKGHSHVYWYRQLPEEGLKFMVYLQKENIIDESGMPKERFSAEFPKEGPSILRIQQVVRGDSAAYFCASSPRQASYEQYFGPGTRLTVT.

In its sample, this clone was seen a few times. This chain connects TRBV5-1 to TRBJ2-3, with 15 bases matching TRBD2. Germline V gene data show CDR1 as SGHRS and CDR2 as YFSETQ. With V trimmed by 4 bases and J by 5 bases, 2 bases remained unmatched. The CDR3 has 15 residues. The chain's CDR3 is CASSPGLAGGDTQYF. The CDR3 region has the DNA TGCGCCAGCAGCCCGGGACTAGCGGGAGGAGATACGCAGTATTTT.

The genes are TRBV4-1 and TRBJ1-2, with 9 bases aligning to TRBD1. V lost 3 bases to trimming and J lost 4 bases; unmatched junction nucleotides: 9. The CDR3 runs to 16 residues. CDR1 is MGHRA, CDR2 YSYEKL, per germline. Here the CDR3 reads CASSQTDRGIGYGYTF. Here the CDR3 DNA reads TGCGCCAGCAGCCAGACGGACAGGGGAATTGGCTATGGCTACACCTTC.

V gene TRBV5-3 combines with J gene TRBJ1-2; a weak D match, TRBD1 (6 bases). TRBV5-3 is noted as an ORF with a role that remains uncertain. The ends were cut back, 4 bases at V and 4 bases at J, with 14 bases in the middle. CDR3 length equals 14 residues. CDR3 sequence: CARSPDRGTYGYTF. The CDR3, as DNA: TGTGCCAGAAGCCCGGACAGAGGGACCTATGGCTACACCTTC.

V usage is TRBV29-1 and J usage is TRBJ2-3; 10 bases line up with TRBD2. The V segment lost 1 base and the J segment 1 base; nucleotides outside the gene matches: 8. Germline lookup yields CDR1 SQVTM and CDR2 ANQGSEA. This CDR3 spans 17 amino acids. CDR3 amino acids: CSVEGTSGKTGTDTQYF. CDR3 DNA sequence: TGCAGCGTTGAAGGCACTAGCGGGAAAACGGGCACAGATACGCAGTATTTT.

CDR3 sequence: CASSLAGGGRYEQYF. The CDR3 DNA is TGTGCCAGCAGCTTGGCGGGTGGCGGGAGATACGAGCAGTACTTC. The chain uses TRBV5-6 and TRBJ2-7; TRBD2 matches at 7 bases. Per germline, CDR1 SGHDT and CDR2 YYEEEE. Unmatched junction bases numbered 7, after V lost 0 bases and J lost 4 bases. This CDR3 spans 15 amino acids.

This chain joins TRBV9 and TRBJ2-7; D might be TRBD1 (6 bases). Between the trimmed V and J ends, which lost 0 bases and 4 bases, there was a span of 11 bases. In germline, CDR1 is SGDLS, CDR2 YYNGEE. CDR3 length: 14 amino acids. CDR3 in DNA: TGTGCCAGCAGCGTAGGAGGTCAGGGGTACGAGCAGTACTTC. Translating gives CASSVGGQGYEQYF.

V gene TRBV5-4 combines with J gene TRBJ1-1; TRBD1 agrees at 8 bases. Germline V gene data show CDR1 as SGHNT and CDR2 as YYREEE (reference sequence). V lost 4 bases to trimming and J lost 5 bases; unmatched junction nucleotides: 7. This CDR3 region has 14 residues. In nucleotides, the CDR3 is TGTGCCAGCAGCCTGCAGGGGGCTGGTACTGAAGCTTTCTTT. Translated: CASSLQGAGTEAFF.

This chain joins TRBV7-9 and TRBJ2-1; 10 bases match TRBD2. Germline CDR1 is SEHNR and CDR2 is FQNEAQ (reference sequence). The V gene end was trimmed by 2 bases and the J gene end by 7 bases; junction bases not matched to a gene: 11. This CDR3 contains 17 residues. CDR3 residues: CASSLWTSGKRGNEQFF. CDR3 bases: TGTGCCAGCAGCTTATGGACTAGCGGAAAGAGGGGGAATGAGCAGTTCTTC.

The V and J genes are TRBV7-9 and TRBJ2-3; D is perhaps TRBD1 (6 bases). Germline values: CDR1 SEHNR, CDR2 FQNEAQ (reference sequence). Trimming took 6 bases from V and 4 from J, leaving 17 bases between them. This CDR3 region has 15 residues. The CDR3 reads CASSSDRRSPDTQYF. The CDR3 DNA is TGTGCCAGCAGTTCCGACAGGAGAAGCCCAGATACGCAGTATTTT.

The chain links TRBV5-1 to TRBJ2-7; D possibly corresponds to TRBD1 (6 bases). V dropped 4 bases and J dropped 6 bases, with 17 bases sitting between them. CDR3 size: 14 residues. Germline CDR1 is SGHRS and CDR2 is YFSETQ. CDR3 coding DNA: TGCGCCAGCAGCCCCGGACAGACAACCAGCGAGCAGTACTTC. Its protein is CASSPGQTTSEQYF.

The V call is TRBV6-5, the J call TRBJ2-5; D gene unclear. This CDR3 has 14 amino acids. Between the trimmed V and J ends, which lost 6 bases and 2 bases, there was a span of 13 bases. Germline V CDR1 and CDR2: MNHEY, SVGAGI. CDR3: CASRTSGSQETQYF. The CDR3 DNA reads as TGTGCCAGCAGAACCTCCGGGTCTCAAGAGACCCAGTACTTC.

This chain links TRBV10-2 with TRBJ2-2, with 8 bases aligning to TRBD1. The CDR3 is 14 residues long. Losses at the gene ends were 6 bases for V and 5 bases for J; bases not matched to a gene: 5. The germline gives CDR1 WSHSY, CDR2 SAAADI. The CDR3 nucleotides read TGCGCCAGCAGCGAACAGGGGGGAACCGGGGAGCTGTTTTTT. This codes for CASSEQGGTGELFF.

The chain links TRBV7-9 to TRBJ2-1, with 8 bases lining up with TRBD2. The CDR3 covers 18 residues. Germline CDR1 reads SEHNR; CDR2 reads FQNEAQ (reference sequence). Trimming at V came to 5 bases and at J to 0 bases, leaving 12 bases not matched to a gene. This chain's CDR3 is CASSPVGSGSYSYNEQFF. Here the CDR3 DNA reads TGTGCCAGCAGCCCCGTAGGGAGCGGGAGTTACTCCTACAATGAGCAGTTCTTC.

The chain links TRBV27 to TRBJ2-1; D is perhaps TRBD2 (5 bases). CDR1 MNHEY and CDR2 SMNVEV come from the germline V gene (reference sequence). The V end was cut by 5 bases, the J end by 7 bases, with 9 bases between. CDR3 length: 12 residues. CDR3 sequence reads: CASSLTGNEQFF. DNA for the CDR3: TGTGCCAGCAGTCTCACGGGGAATGAGCAGTTCTTC.

Points on this clone: A read error may account for a junction end that differs from germline. The V and J genes are TRBV19 and TRBJ2-1; 8 bases map to TRBD1. Germline V lookup: CDR1 LNHDA, CDR2 SQIVND (reference sequence). CDR3 length: 16 residues. The CDR3 is CASSIICGQGGCEQFF. The CDR3 DNA reads as TGTGCCAGTAGTATAATTTGCGGACAGGGAGGTTGTGAGCAATTCTTC. The full variable domain, in which reference TRBV19 and TRBJ2-1 provide the parts outside the CDR3, is DGGITQSPKYLFRKEGQNVTLSCEQNLNHDAMYWYRQDPGQGLRLIYYSQIVNDFQKGDIAEGYSVSREKKESFPLTVTSAQKNPTAFYLCASSIICGQGGCEQFFGPGTRLTVL.

CDR3 bases: TGTGCCAGCAGCCAAGCGACGGGAGGTTACACAGATACGCAGTATTTT. It yields the protein CASSQATGGYTDTQYF. The chain employs TRBV4-2 and TRBJ2-3; 7 bases match TRBD2. The CDR3 has 16 residues. The germline CDR1 and CDR2 sequences are LGHNA and YNFKEQ. With V trimmed by 1 base and J by 2 bases, 6 bases remained unmatched.

This chain uses TRBV7-2 with TRBJ2-1; tentatively, D is TRBD1 (5 bases). The CDR3 totals 15 residues. Trimming took off 5 bases at V and 6 bases at J, with 17 bases between the two ends. Per the germline V gene, CDR1 is SGHTA and CDR2 is FQGNSA. The CDR3 region has the DNA TGTGCCAGCAGCCGACTTCCCCGACAGTTCAATGAGCAGTTCTTC. It specifies CASSRLPRQFNEQFF.

V and J are TRBV7-9 and TRBJ2-1; 9 bases are a match to TRBD2. Germline CDR1 is SEHNR and CDR2 is FQNEAQ (reference sequence). The CDR3 is made up of 16 amino acids. With V trimmed by 5 bases and J by 4 bases, 9 bases remained unmatched. The CDR3 DNA reads TGTGCCAGCAGCCATCCATCTAGCGGGAAATACAATGAGCAGTTCTTC. Amino acids: CASSHPSSGKYNEQFF. Combining the CDR3 with reference TRBV7-9 and TRBJ2-1 gives the whole variable domain DTGVSQNPRHKITKRGQNVTFRCDPISEHNRLYWYRQTLGQGPEFLTYFQNEAQLEKSRLLSDRFSAERPKGSFSTLEIQRTEQGDSAMYLCASSHPSSGKYNEQFFGPGTRLTVL.

The chain is built from TRBV6-1 and TRBJ2-7; TRBD2 aligns across 11 bases. CDR1 MNHNS and CDR2 SASEGT come from the germline V gene. The V segment lost 4 bases and the J segment 0 bases; nucleotides outside the gene matches: 2. The CDR3 extends over 15 amino acids. CDR3: CASSALAGGSYEQYF. In DNA form, the CDR3 reads TGTGCCAGCAGTGCTCTAGCGGGGGGCTCCTACGAGCAGTACTTC.

The rearrangement joins TRBV9 to TRBJ1-5; tentatively, D is TRBD1 (6 bases). With 4 bases removed from V and 4 bases from J, the gap between germline ends came to 12 bases. The CDR3 covers 14 residues. From germline, CDR1 is SGDLS and CDR2 YYNGEE. The CDR3 sequence is CASSQGNGNQPQHF. The CDR3, as DNA: TGTGCCAGCAGCCAGGGGAATGGGAATCAGCCCCAGCATTTT. Supplemented by reference TRBV9 and TRBJ1-5, the full variable domain reads DSGVTQTPKHLITATGQRVTLRCSPRSGDLSVYWYQQSLDQGLQFLIQYYNGEERAKGNILERFSAQQFPDLHSELNLSSLELGDSALYFCASSQGNGNQPQHFGDGTRLSIL.

A word on this clone: Germline and junction disagree at one end, which may indicate a read error. The chain uses TRBV11-2 and TRBJ2-4; 8 positions match TRBD2. The CDR3 runs to 14 residues. Per germline, CDR1 SGHAT and CDR2 FQNNGV. This CDR3 reads CASSFGGGRNSQYF. CDR3 DNA sequence: TGTGCCAGCAGCTTCGGTGGCGGGAGGAACAGTCAGTACTTC.